A selection of T cell receptor beta chains follows, all from one sample in a study of identical twins. TCRdb used MiXCR to reprocess the 5' RACE reads, holding one entry per CDR3 protein. The data hold fewer than 500,000 distinct CDR3 sequences, with 20% to 25% observed a single time. This sample also appeared in a second study, on T cells expressing NK-cell markers.

Sequenced sample: CD4+ T cells sorted from blood. The receptors originated from a woman between 18 and 29 years old in good health. Each CDR3 is given with its conserved first and last residue. A D gene is named only where the DNA matches it firmly. The size of a clone is reported for some rows only, either as once, few or many, or as a class for expanded clones.

v_gene: TRBV19
j_gene: TRBJ2-2
d_gene: NA
abundance: few
CDR3aa: CASRRWKVNTGELFF
CDR3nt: TGTGCCAGTAGAAGGTGGAAGGTGAACACCGGGGAGCTGTTTTTT

v_gene: TRBV10-3
j_gene: TRBJ2-7
d_gene: TRBD2
abundance: few
CDR3aa: CATYSGVHEQYF
CDR3nt: TGTGCCACCTACAGCGGGGTCCACGAGCAGTACTTC

v_gene: TRBV6-1
j_gene: TRBJ1-6
d_gene: TRBD1
abundance: few
CDR3aa: CASRLLGQGNSPLHF
CDR3nt: TGTGCCAGCAGGCTCCTAGGACAGGGGAATTCACCCCTCCACTTT

v_gene: TRBV7-9
j_gene: TRBJ2-3
d_gene: NA
abundance: NA
CDR3aa: CASSLALGTLRDTQYF
CDR3nt: TGTGCCAGCAGCTTAGCGCTGGGAACGCTCAGAGATACGCAGTATTTT

v_gene: TRBV29-1
j_gene: TRBJ2-7
d_gene: TRBD2
abundance: NA
CDR3aa: CSVAKTSGSPYEQYF
CDR3nt: TGCAGCGTTGCCAAGACTAGCGGGAGCCCCTACGAGCAGTACTTC

v_gene: TRBV7-8
j_gene: TRBJ2-7
d_gene: NA
abundance: few
CDR3aa: CASSFRLDYEQYF
CDR3nt: TGTGCCAGCAGCTTCCGACTAGACTACGAGCAGTACTTC

v_gene: TRBV6-5
j_gene: TRBJ2-1
d_gene: NA
abundance: few
CDR3aa: CASSYTGGYNEQFF
CDR3nt: TGTGCCAGCAGTTACACTGGGGGCTACAATGAGCAGTTCTTC

v_gene: TRBV10-3
j_gene: TRBJ2-1
d_gene: TRBD1
abundance: few
CDR3aa: CAIRPDRALNEQFF
CDR3nt: TGTGCCATCAGACCGGACAGGGCACTCAATGAGCAGTTCTTC

v_gene: TRBV29-1
j_gene: TRBJ1-1
d_gene: NA
abundance: NA
CDR3aa: CSVYGGHNSNTEAFF
CDR3nt: TGCAGCGTTTATGGGGGTCATAACTCGAACACTGAAGCTTTCTTT

v_gene: TRBV9
j_gene: TRBJ2-2
d_gene: TRBD2
abundance: NA
CDR3aa: CASSVDRGRGTGELFF
CDR3nt: TGTGCCAGCAGCGTAGACCGCGGGAGGGGTACCGGGGAGCTGTTTTTT

v_gene: TRBV20-1
j_gene: TRBJ2-7
d_gene: TRBD2
abundance: few
CDR3aa: CSARGTSETYEQYF
CDR3nt: TGCAGTGCTAGGGGGACTAGCGAAACCTACGAGCAGTACTTC

v_gene: TRBV12-3/TRBV12-4
j_gene: TRBJ1-1
d_gene: TRBD1
abundance: NA
CDR3aa: CASRRQGTGSNTEAFF
CDR3nt: TGTGCCAGCAGACGACAGGGTACGGGGTCGAACACTGAAGCTTTCTTT

v_gene: TRBV12-3/TRBV12-4
j_gene: TRBJ2-1
d_gene: NA
abundance: NA
CDR3aa: CASTSLREQFF
CDR3nt: TGTGCCAGCACCAGCTTAAGGGAGCAGTTCTTC

v_gene: TRBV6-4
j_gene: TRBJ2-1
d_gene: TRBD2
abundance: NA
CDR3aa: CASSGTSGGFNEQFF
CDR3nt: TGTGCCAGCAGTGGAACTAGCGGAGGGTTCAATGAGCAGTTCTTC

v_gene: TRBV10-1
j_gene: TRBJ2-7
d_gene: NA
abundance: NA
CDR3aa: CASSEVIPPYEQYF
CDR3nt: TGCGCCAGCAGTGAGGTGATCCCTCCCTACGAGCAGTACTTC

v_gene: TRBV3-1
j_gene: TRBJ1-4
d_gene: NA
abundance: few
CDR3aa: CASGRQATNEKLFF
CDR3nt: TGTGCCAGCGGCAGGCAGGCAACTAATGAAAAACTGTTTTTT

v_gene: TRBV3-1
j_gene: TRBJ2-1
d_gene: NA
abundance: NA
CDR3aa: CASSRTKAEYNEQFF
CDR3nt: TGTGCCAGCAGCCGCACAAAAGCCGAGTACAATGAGCAGTTCTTC